A single sample gave rise to the 30 T cell receptor beta chains below, sequenced in a study of radiation and T cells in renal cell carcinoma. Time point given: blood 4 weeks post-SBRT, at nephrectomy. Treatment reported: 15 Gy SBRT to primary tumor, nephrectomy 4 weeks later. This table comes from immunoSEQ multiplex PCR, and its TCRdb copy is limited to in-frame clones, with some not included. In the table there are around 95,000 clones, approximately 80% of which are singletons. This specimen was blood, taken from a patient whose treatment included radiotherapy and nephrectomy. These receptors were collected from a man aged 55-75 years with renal cell carcinoma.

The chain carries TRBV11-2 and TRBJ2-7; TRBD2 matches 10 bases. Germline V gene data show CDR1 as SGHAT and CDR2 as FQNNGV. V lost 3 bases, J lost 6 bases, and 14 bases stayed unmatched. The CDR3 covers 17 residues. The CDR3 DNA is TGTGCCAGCAGCTTTAGGGCCCTAGCGGGAGTGGGAAGCGAGCAGTACTTC. Protein sequence: CASSFRALAGVGSEQYF.

The genes are TRBV11-2 and TRBJ2-1; D is ambiguous. This CDR3 has 13 amino acids. Germline values: CDR1 SGHAT, CDR2 FQNNGV. V was shortened by 5 bases and J by 5 bases, with 10 bases between the two germline ends. The CDR3 loop is CASSAYSDNEQFF. The CDR3 region has the DNA TGTGCCAGCAGCGCCTACTCGGACAATGAGCAGTTCTTC.

The J gene is TRBJ2-4, the V gene TRBV10-1, with D perhaps assigned TRBD1 or TRBD2 (5 bases each). V was clipped by 2 bases and J by 0 bases, with 8 bases between them. CDR1 is WNHNN, CDR2 SYGVQD, per germline (reference sequence). CDR3 length: 15 residues. CDR3 nucleotides: TGCGCCAGCAGTGAGGCTGGGGGAGCCAAAAACATTCAGTACTTC. It is translated as CASSEAGGAKNIQYF.

V gene TRBV6-6 combines with J gene TRBJ2-2; 7 bases are shared with TRBD2. Looked up from germline, CDR1 is MNHNY and CDR2 is SVGAGI (reference sequence). This CDR3 has 15 residues. V was clipped by 0 bases and J by 5 bases; unmatched bases: 3. CDR3 DNA sequence: TGTGCCAGCAGTTACTCGGCGGGAGTGACCGGGGAGCTGTTTTTT. Translation: CASSYSAGVTGELFF.

The chain carries TRBV19 and TRBJ1-3, with 7 bases that match TRBD1. In germline, CDR1 is LNHDA, CDR2 SQIVND (reference sequence). The trim removed 5 bases at V and 7 bases at J, leaving 8 bases unmatched. The CDR3 spans 14 residues. Written as DNA, the CDR3 is TGTGCCAGTAGTTTCTCGACAGGGACGAACACCATATATTTT. This sequence encodes CASSFSTGTNTIYF.

This clone came up a few times. V and J are TRBV19 and TRBJ1-5; D may be TRBD1 (5 bases). The CDR3 spans 15 residues. Deletions cut 4 bases from V and 6 bases from J, with 16 bases between. CDR1 is LNHDA, CDR2 SQIVND, per germline (reference sequence). In DNA, the CDR3 is TGTGCCAGTAGTACACAGGCCTTTGTGGGTCAGCCCCAGCATTTT. This translates into CASSTQAFVGQPQHF.

This sequence joins TRBV5-1 and TRBJ2-5; 13 nucleotides match TRBD2. The CDR3 length is 16 residues. CDR1 and CDR2 from the germline V gene are SGHRS and YFSETQ. V dropped 3 bases and J dropped 5; count of bases not matched to a gene: 7. CDR3 sequence (DNA): TGCGCCAGCAGCTCTGGACTAGCGGGAGAGGGGGAGACCCAGTACTTC. Its protein is CASSSGLAGEGETQYF.

CDR3 coding DNA: TGCGCCAGCAGTGACAGGGCTGTCTACAATGAGCAGTTCTTC. It codes for CASSDRAVYNEQFF. The V call is TRBV10-1, the J call TRBJ2-1, with D possibly TRBD1 on 5 matching bases. Per germline, CDR1 WNHNN and CDR2 SYGVQD (reference sequence). Between the trimmed V and J ends, which lost 3 bases and 3 bases, there was a span of 9 bases. There are 14 residues in the CDR3.

This clone was seen just once. This chain uses TRBV11-2 with TRBJ1-1, with 9 bases lining up with TRBD1. The CDR3 length is 16 residues. CDR1 and CDR2 (germline): SGHAT, FQNNGV. V shed 1 base, J shed 6 bases, and the junction held 9 bases outside the gene matches. CDR3: CASSLVGTGILSEAFF. CDR3 sequence (DNA): TGTGCCAGCAGCTTAGTTGGGACAGGGATTCTCTCTGAAGCTTTCTTT.

The chain couples TRBV18 to TRBJ1-2, with D possibly TRBD1 on 5 matching bases. V gave up 2 bases and J gave up 5 bases, with 9 bases separating them. The CDR3 consists of 13 residues. Per germline, CDR1 KGHSH and CDR2 LQKENI. Written as DNA, the CDR3 is TGTGCCAGCTCACCAGCCAGGGATTATGGCTACACCTTC. It translates to CASSPARDYGYTF.

J is TRBJ1-5 and V is TRBV5-4; D is undetermined. CDR1 and CDR2 from the germline V gene are SGHNT and YYREEE (reference sequence). V lost 0 bases to trimming and J lost 4 bases, with 11 bases between them. The CDR3 length is 15 residues. The CDR3 DNA reads as TGTGCCAGCAGCTTGGTGGCAGGCCTTAATCAGCCCCAGCATTTT. Protein sequence: CASSLVAGLNQPQHF.

The rearrangement joins TRBV10-2 to TRBJ1-5; no reliable D call. Per the germline V gene, CDR1 is WSHSY and CDR2 is SAAADI. Trimming left V 5 bases short and J 1 base short, with 6 bases between. The CDR3 consists of 13 residues. The CDR3 is CASSSQSNQPQHF. The CDR3 DNA sequence: TGCGCCAGCAGTAGCCAGAGCAATCAGCCCCAGCATTTT.

V is TRBV27 and J is TRBJ1-1, with D uncertain. Germline CDR1 reads MNHEY; CDR2 reads SMNVEV (reference sequence). The CDR3 runs to 13 residues. Trimming took 3 bases from V and 1 from J, leaving 6 bases between them. CDR3 DNA: TGTGCCAGCAGTTTTGTGGAGAACACTGAAGCTTTCTTT. It encodes CASSFVENTEAFF.

This sequence joins TRBV4-2 and TRBJ2-7, with 8 bases aligning to TRBD2. CDR1 and CDR2 from the germline V gene are LGHNA and YNFKEQ. The CDR3 consists of 16 residues. Trimming took 0 bases from V and 3 from J; bases not matched to a gene: 7. The CDR3 spells CASSQERVAGYYEQYF. The CDR3 DNA sequence: TGTGCCAGCAGCCAAGAGCGGGTAGCGGGGTACTACGAGCAGTACTTC.

This chain connects TRBV19 to TRBJ1-2; perhaps TRBD1 as D (6 bases). Between the trimmed V and J ends, which lost 1 base and 4 bases, there was a span of 13 bases. CDR3 length: 15 amino acids. CDR1 is LNHDA, CDR2 SQIVND, per germline (reference sequence). The CDR3 DNA follows: TGTGCCAGTAGTATAGTCACAGGGTCTCCCTATGGCTACACCTTC. This gives the protein CASSIVTGSPYGYTF. The full variable domain, with the rest looked up from reference TRBV19 and TRBJ1-2, is DGGITQSPKYLFRKEGQNVTLSCEQNLNHDAMYWYRQDPGQGLRLIYYSQIVNDFQKGDIAEGYSVSREKKESFPLTVTSAQKNPTAFYLCASSIVTGSPYGYTFGSGTRLTVV.

The chain uses TRBV6-5 and TRBJ2-7; a weak D match, TRBD1 (5 bases). The CDR3 loop spans 16 amino acids. Looked up from germline, CDR1 is MNHEY and CDR2 is SVGAGI. V lost 0 bases to trimming and J lost 0 bases, with 12 bases between them. CDR3 sequence: CASSYSKQASSYEQYF. The DNA for the CDR3 is TGTGCCAGCAGTTACTCGAAACAGGCGAGCTCCTACGAGCAGTACTTC.

V and J are TRBV7-2 and TRBJ2-5; 14 bases fit TRBD2. The V gene end was trimmed by 1 base and the J gene end by 5 bases; junction bases not matched to a gene: 6. The CDR3 has 17 residues. Germline V gene data show CDR1 as SGHTA and CDR2 as FQGNSA. The CDR3 sequence is CASSLGPGLAGVETQYF. Here the CDR3 DNA reads TGTGCCAGCAGCTTAGGACCGGGACTAGCGGGAGTTGAGACCCAGTACTTC.

The chain carries TRBV19 and TRBJ2-5; no clear D. The CDR3 contains 13 residues. Trimming pared 6 bases from V and 2 bases from J, leaving 10 bases between. Germline V gives CDR1 LNHDA, CDR2 SQIVND (reference sequence). The CDR3 DNA reads as TGTGCCAGTAGCACAAACCTACAAGAGACCCAGTACTTC. The encoded protein is CASSTNLQETQYF.

The chain employs TRBV6-1 and TRBJ1-1; TRBD1 agrees at 10 bases. The CDR3 runs 16 residues. The J segment lost 11 bases and the V segment lost 1 base, leaving 13 bases of the junction unmatched. Germline CDR1 reads MNHNS; CDR2 reads SASEGT. CDR3 protein: CASSEGGDRGRKGAFF. CDR3 bases: TGTGCCAGCAGTGAAGGTGGGGACAGGGGCCGAAAGGGCGCTTTCTTT.

This sequence joins TRBV19 and TRBJ2-6, with D possibly being TRBD1 or TRBD2 (5 bases each). The CDR3 consists of 15 residues. V lost 9 bases, J lost 2 bases, and 14 bases lay in between. Germline assignment: CDR1 LNHDA and CDR2 SQIVND (reference sequence). The chain's CDR3 is CASLLRGPGANVLTF. The CDR3 DNA follows: TGTGCCAGCCTTCTTAGGGGACCTGGGGCCAACGTCCTGACTTTC.

The J gene is TRBJ2-3, the V gene TRBV5-4, with D possibly being TRBD1 or TRBD2 (5 bases each). This CDR3 is built from 16 residues. The V end was cut by 1 base, the J end by 4 bases, with 16 bases between. Germline V gene data show CDR1 as SGHNT and CDR2 as YYREEE (reference sequence). The CDR3 sequence: CASSLYRGAEADTQYF. CDR3 bases: TGTGCCAGCAGCTTGTATAGAGGGGCTGAGGCAGATACGCAGTATTTT.

The chain links TRBV19 to TRBJ2-7, with D hard to call. CDR1 and CDR2 from the germline V gene are LNHDA and SQIVND (reference sequence). V shed 1 base and J shed 6 bases, with 10 bases lying between them. There are 13 residues in the CDR3. CDR3 in amino acids: CASSIVGTSEQYF. CDR3 nucleotide sequence: TGTGCCAGTAGTATAGTCGGCACGAGCGAGCAGTACTTC.

The V and J genes are TRBV9 and TRBJ2-1, with 10 bases aligning to TRBD1. From germline, CDR1 is SGDLS and CDR2 YYNGEE. The CDR3 contains 19 residues. V dropped 0 bases and J dropped 3; count of bases not matched to a gene: 12. In DNA form, the CDR3 reads TGTGCCAGCAGCGTAGTAGGAGACAGGGGGCTGTCGGACTACAATGAGCAGTTCTTC. Encoded protein: CASSVVGDRGLSDYNEQFF.

The chain combines TRBV5-1 with TRBJ2-5, with 8 bases lining up with TRBD2. Looked up from germline, CDR1 is SGHRS and CDR2 is YFSETQ. V was clipped by 3 bases and J by 3 bases; unmatched bases: 1. CDR3 size: 13 residues. In DNA, the CDR3 is TGCGCCAGCAGCTGGGGACTAGAAGAGACCCAGTACTTC. Translation gives CASSWGLEETQYF.

This clone has just one count. This chain joins TRBV5-1 and TRBJ2-2; D may correspond to TRBD1 or TRBD2 (6 bases each). Trimming stripped 7 bases from V and 6 bases from J, with 19 bases between. Per the germline V gene, CDR1 is SGHRS and CDR2 is YFSETQ. This CDR3 has 15 residues. CDR3 in DNA: TGCGCCAGCCACGTTCAGGGGTCTAGCGCCGGGGAGCTGTTTTTT. Its protein product is CASHVQGSSAGELFF.

This chain uses TRBV7-8 with TRBJ1-5; 9 bases agree with TRBD1. V lost 3 bases and J lost 2; bases outside the gene matches: 2. Germline V gene data show CDR1 as SGHVS and CDR2 as FQNEAQ. The CDR3 spans 15 residues. CDR3 nucleotide sequence: TGTGCCAGCAGCTTCCGGACAGGGGGCAATCAGCCCCAGCATTTT. It translates to CASSFRTGGNQPQHF.

This clone came up a few times. The genes are TRBV14 and TRBJ2-2, with TRBD2 matching 9 bases. CDR1 and CDR2 (germline): SGHDN, FVKESK. J was trimmed by 4 bases and V by 4 bases; bases with no gene match: 4. The CDR3 spans 15 residues. CDR3 sequence reads: CASSLRLAATGELFF. For the CDR3, the DNA is TGTGCCAGCAGCCTACGACTAGCGGCCACCGGGGAGCTGTTTTTT. The full variable domain, completed using reference TRBV14 and TRBJ2-2, is EAGVTQFPSHSVIEKGQTVTLRCDPISGHDNLYWYRRVMGKEIKFLLHFVKESKQDESGMPNNRFLAERTGGTYSTLKVQPAELEDSGVYFCASSLRLAATGELFFGEGSRLTVL.

The genes are TRBV28 and TRBJ1-5, with D possibly matching TRBD1 (6 bases). The CDR3 totals 15 residues. Trimming left V 5 bases short and J 2 bases short, with 13 bases between. Germline-derived CDR1 and CDR2 are MDHEN and SYDVKM. The CDR3 DNA is TGTGCCAGCAGTCCGAGGGGGGTGGGCAATCAGCCCCAGCATTTT. It translates to CASSPRGVGNQPQHF.

The V and J genes are TRBV7-2 and TRBJ2-3; possible D gene TRBD1, 6 bases. Trimming removed 6 bases at V and 5 bases at J, with 18 bases between. CDR3 size: 15 residues. Germline V CDR1 and CDR2: SGHTA, FQGNSA. The CDR3 is CASRKQGGRGDTQYF. The CDR3, as DNA: TGTGCCAGCAGGAAACAGGGTGGCAGGGGAGATACGCAGTATTTT.

The J gene is TRBJ2-5, the V gene TRBV29-1, with D perhaps TRBD1 (6 bases). Germline V gene sequence: CDR1 SQVTM, CDR2 ANQGSEA. With 6 bases removed from V and 3 bases from J, the gap between germline ends came to 14 bases. This CDR3 comprises 13 residues. CDR3 protein: CSVERYREETQYF. CDR3 in DNA: TGCAGCGTCGAACGTTACAGGGAAGAGACCCAGTACTTC.